The TCR beta chain under discussion was sequenced for a study of blood T cell repertoires in COVID-19. This clone has more than one count but fewer than ten. Other nucleotide sequences from this sample produce the same CDR3. The method was immunoSEQ multiplex PCR; TCRdb's version includes in-frame clones alone and lacks a portion of them. The sample lists about 270,000 clones; approximately 92% were seen once. There are 13 residues in the CDR3. Germline lookup yields CDR1 SQVTM and CDR2 ANQGSEA. V gave up 4 bases and J gave up 8 bases; unmatched junction bases: 6. The V gene is TRBV29-1, the J gene TRBJ1-4, with 8 bases lining up with TRBD1. This clonotype was sampled from a woman younger than 30 who had recovered from COVID-19. Sequenced: PBMCs or T cells enriched from blood (not recorded which). The CDR3 is CSVGGTGGEKLFF. As DNA, the CDR3 is TGCAGCGTTGGAGGAACAGGGGGGGAAAAACTGTTTTTT.